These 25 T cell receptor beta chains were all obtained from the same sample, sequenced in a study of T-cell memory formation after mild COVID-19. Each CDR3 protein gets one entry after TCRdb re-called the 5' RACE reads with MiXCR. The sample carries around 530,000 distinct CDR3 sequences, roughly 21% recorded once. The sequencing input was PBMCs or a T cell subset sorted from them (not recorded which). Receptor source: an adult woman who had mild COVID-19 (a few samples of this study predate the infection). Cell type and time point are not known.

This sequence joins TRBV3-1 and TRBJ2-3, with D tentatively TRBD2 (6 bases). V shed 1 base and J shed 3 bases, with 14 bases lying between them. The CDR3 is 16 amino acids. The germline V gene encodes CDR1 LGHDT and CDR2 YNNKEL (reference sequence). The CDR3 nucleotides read TGTGCCAGCAGCCAAGGGGGAGGCGGGCTGACAGATACGCAGTATTTT. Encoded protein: CASSQGGGGLTDTQYF.

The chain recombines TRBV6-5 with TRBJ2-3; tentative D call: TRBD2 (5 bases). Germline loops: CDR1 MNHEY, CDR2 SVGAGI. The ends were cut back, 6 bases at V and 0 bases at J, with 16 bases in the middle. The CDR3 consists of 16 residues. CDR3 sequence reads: CASRYKDWPSTDTQYF. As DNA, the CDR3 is TGTGCCAGCAGGTACAAGGACTGGCCCAGCACAGATACGCAGTATTTT.

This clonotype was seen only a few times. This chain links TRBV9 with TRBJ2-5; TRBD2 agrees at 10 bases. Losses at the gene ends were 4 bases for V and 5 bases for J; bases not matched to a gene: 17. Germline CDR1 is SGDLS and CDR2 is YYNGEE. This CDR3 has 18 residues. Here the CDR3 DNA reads TGTGCCAGCAGCAGAAATGGGAGGAGCGGGAGGGCCCGTGAGACCCAGTACTTC. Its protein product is CASSRNGRSGRARETQYF.

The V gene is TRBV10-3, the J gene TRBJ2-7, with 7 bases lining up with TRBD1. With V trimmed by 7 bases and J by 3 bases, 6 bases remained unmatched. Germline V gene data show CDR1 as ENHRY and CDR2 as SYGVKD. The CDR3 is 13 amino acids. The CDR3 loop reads CAITGQASYEQYF. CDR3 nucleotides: TGTGCCATCACTGGACAGGCAAGCTACGAGCAGTACTTC.

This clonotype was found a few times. CDR3 sequence reads: CASGYQGNTEAFF. The DNA of the CDR3 is TGTGCCAGCGGGTACCAGGGGAACACTGAAGCTTTCTTT. The chain recombines TRBV2 with TRBJ1-1, with D possibly being TRBD1 (5 bases). This CDR3 contains 13 residues. Per the germline V gene, CDR1 is SNHLY and CDR2 is FYNNEI. The V end lost 8 bases, the J end lost 1 base, and 11 bases lay between the germline ends.

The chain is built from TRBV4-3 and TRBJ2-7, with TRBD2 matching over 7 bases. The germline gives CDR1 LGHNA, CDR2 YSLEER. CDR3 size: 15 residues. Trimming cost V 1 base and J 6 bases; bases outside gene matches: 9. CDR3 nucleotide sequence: TGCGCCAGCAGCCAAGGAAGTGACCCGGGGGGCGAGCAGTACTTC. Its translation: CASSQGSDPGGEQYF.

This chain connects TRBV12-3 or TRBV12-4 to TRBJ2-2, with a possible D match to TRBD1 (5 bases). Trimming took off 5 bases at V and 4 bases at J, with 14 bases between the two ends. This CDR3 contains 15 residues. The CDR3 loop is CASSRLGASTGELFF. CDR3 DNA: TGTGCCAGCAGTCGGCTAGGGGCCTCCACCGGGGAGCTGTTTTTT.

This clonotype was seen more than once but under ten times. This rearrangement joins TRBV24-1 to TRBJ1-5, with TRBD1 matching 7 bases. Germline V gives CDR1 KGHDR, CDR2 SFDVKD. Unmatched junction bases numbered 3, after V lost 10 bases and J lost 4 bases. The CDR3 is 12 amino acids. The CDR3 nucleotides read TGTGCCACGGGGACAGATAATCAGCCCCAGCATTTT. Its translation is CATGTDNQPQHF.

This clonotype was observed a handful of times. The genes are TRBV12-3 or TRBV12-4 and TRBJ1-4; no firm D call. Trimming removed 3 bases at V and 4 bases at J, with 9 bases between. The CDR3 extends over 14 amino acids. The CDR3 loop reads CASSFRQLNEKLFF. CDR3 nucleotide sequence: TGTGCCAGCAGTTTCAGGCAGCTTAATGAAAAACTGTTTTTT.

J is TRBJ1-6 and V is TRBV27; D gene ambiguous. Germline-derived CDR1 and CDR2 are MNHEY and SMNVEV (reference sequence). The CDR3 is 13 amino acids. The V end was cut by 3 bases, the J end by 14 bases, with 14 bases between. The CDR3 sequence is CASSLGWRGALHF. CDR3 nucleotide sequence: TGTGCCAGCAGTTTGGGTTGGCGGGGAGCCCTCCACTTT.

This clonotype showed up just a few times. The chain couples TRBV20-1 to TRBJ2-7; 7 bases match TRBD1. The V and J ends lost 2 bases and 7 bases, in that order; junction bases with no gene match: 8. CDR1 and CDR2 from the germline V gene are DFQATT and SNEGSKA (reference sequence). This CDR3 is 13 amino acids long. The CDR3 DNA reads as TGCAGTGCTAGAACGACAGGGAGCTGGGAGCAGTACTTC. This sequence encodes CSARTTGSWEQYF.

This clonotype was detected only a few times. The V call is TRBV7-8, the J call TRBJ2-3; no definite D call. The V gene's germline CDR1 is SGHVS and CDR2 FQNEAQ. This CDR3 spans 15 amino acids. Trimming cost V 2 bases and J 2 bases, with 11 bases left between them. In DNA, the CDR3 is TGTGCCAGCAGCTTAAACGACCACCCCACAGATACGCAGTATTTT. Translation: CASSLNDHPTDTQYF. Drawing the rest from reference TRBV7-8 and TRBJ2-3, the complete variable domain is GAGVSQSPRYKVAKRGQDVALRCDPISGHVSLFWYQQALGQGPEFLTYFQNEAQLDKSGLPSDRFFAERPEGSVSTLKIQRTQQEDSAVYLCASSLNDHPTDTQYFGPGTRLTVL.

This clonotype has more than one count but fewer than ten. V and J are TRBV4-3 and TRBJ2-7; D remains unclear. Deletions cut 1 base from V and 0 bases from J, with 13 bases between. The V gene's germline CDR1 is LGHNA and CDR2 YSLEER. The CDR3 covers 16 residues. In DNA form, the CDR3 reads TGCGCCAGCAGCCAAGCCCCGTTGGCGAGCTCCTACGAGCAGTACTTC. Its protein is CASSQAPLASSYEQYF.

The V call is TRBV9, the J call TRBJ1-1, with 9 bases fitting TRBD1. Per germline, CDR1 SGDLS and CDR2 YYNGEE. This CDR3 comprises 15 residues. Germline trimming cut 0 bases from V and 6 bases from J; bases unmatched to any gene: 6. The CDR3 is CASSVAGQGVSEAFF. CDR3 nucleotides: TGTGCCAGCAGCGTAGCGGGACAGGGAGTCTCTGAAGCTTTCTTT.

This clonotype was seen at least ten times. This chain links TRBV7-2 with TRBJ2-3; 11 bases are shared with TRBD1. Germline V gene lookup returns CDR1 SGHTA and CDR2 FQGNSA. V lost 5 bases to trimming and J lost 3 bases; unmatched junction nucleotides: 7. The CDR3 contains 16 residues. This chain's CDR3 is CASSRRDRGGTDTQYF. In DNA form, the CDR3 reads TGTGCCAGCAGCCGCCGGGACAGGGGGGGGACAGATACGCAGTATTTT.

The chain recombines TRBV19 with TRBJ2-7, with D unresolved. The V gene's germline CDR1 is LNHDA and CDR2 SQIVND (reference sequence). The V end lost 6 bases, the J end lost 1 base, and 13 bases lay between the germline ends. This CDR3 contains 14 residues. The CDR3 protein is CASSLAATSYEQYF. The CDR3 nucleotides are TGTGCCAGTAGCTTGGCAGCCACTTCCTACGAGCAGTACTTC.

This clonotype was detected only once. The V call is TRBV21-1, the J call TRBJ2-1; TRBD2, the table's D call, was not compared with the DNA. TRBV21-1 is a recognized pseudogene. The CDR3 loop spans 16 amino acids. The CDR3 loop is CARWRGWGRSVHEQFF. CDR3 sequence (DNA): TGTGCCAGGTGGCGGGGTTGGGGACGATCGGTTCATGAGCAGTTCTTC.

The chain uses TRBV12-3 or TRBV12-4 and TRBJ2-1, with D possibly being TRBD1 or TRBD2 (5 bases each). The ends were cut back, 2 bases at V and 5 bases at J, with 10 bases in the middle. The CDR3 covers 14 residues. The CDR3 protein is CASSLFGDDNEQFF. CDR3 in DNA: TGTGCCAGCAGTTTATTCGGGGACGACAATGAGCAGTTCTTC.

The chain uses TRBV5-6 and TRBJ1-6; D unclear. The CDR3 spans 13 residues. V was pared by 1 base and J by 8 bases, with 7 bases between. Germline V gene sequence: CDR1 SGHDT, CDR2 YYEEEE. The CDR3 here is CASSLKMDSPLHF. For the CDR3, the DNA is TGTGCCAGCAGCTTGAAAATGGATTCACCCCTCCACTTT. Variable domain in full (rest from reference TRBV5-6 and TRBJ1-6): DAGVTQSPTHLIKTRGQQVTLRCSPKSGHDTVSWYQQALGQGPQFIFQYYEEEERQRGNFPDRFSGHQFPNYSSELNVNALLLGDSALYLCASSLKMDSPLHFGNGTRLTVT.

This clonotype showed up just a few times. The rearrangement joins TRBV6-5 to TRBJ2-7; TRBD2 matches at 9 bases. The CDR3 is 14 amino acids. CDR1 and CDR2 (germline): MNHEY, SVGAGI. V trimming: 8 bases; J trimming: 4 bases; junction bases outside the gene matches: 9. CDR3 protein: CASQEGTSSYEQYF. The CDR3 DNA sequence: TGTGCCAGCCAGGAGGGGACTAGCAGTTACGAGCAGTACTTC.

CDR3: CSAPGLRNEKLFF. The CDR3 nucleotides are TGCAGTGCTCCGGGACTGAGGAATGAAAAACTGTTTTTT. The chain uses TRBV20-1 and TRBJ1-4, with a weak D call TRBD1 (5 bases). CDR3 length: 13 residues. Trimming removed 5 bases at V and 5 bases at J, with 12 bases between. The germline CDR1 and CDR2 sequences are DFQATT and SNEGSKA (reference sequence).

CDR3 nucleotides: TGTGCCAGCAACCTAAACCCAGGACTGCCTTATGACATTCAGTACTTC. Its translation is CASNLNPGLPYDIQYF. V gene TRBV7-9 combines with J gene TRBJ2-4, with a possible D match to TRBD2 (5 bases). Germline-derived CDR1 and CDR2 are SEHNR and FQNEAQ (reference sequence). Trimming shortened V by 7 bases and J by 8 bases, and 24 bases separated the two germline ends. The CDR3 totals 16 residues.

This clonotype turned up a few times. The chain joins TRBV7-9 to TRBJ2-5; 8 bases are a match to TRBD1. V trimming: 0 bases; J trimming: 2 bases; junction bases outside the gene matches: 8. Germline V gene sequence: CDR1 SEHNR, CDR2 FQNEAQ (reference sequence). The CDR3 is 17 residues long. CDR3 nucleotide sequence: TGTGCCAGCAGCTTAGCTACGGGGACAGGCTTACAAGAGACCCAGTACTTC. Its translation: CASSLATGTGLQETQYF.

CDR3 in DNA: TGTGCCAGCTCACCACTCCGAGAAGGGGATGCTTTCTTT. This translates into CASSPLREGDAFF. The chain is built from TRBV18 and TRBJ1-1, with D perhaps TRBD1 (5 bases). The germline CDR1 and CDR2 sequences are KGHSH and LQKENI. The length of the CDR3 is 13 residues. Between the trimmed V and J ends, which lost 1 base and 11 bases, there was a span of 14 bases.

In DNA, the CDR3 is TGTGCCAGCAGCGGGACTAGCGGGAGCCACGAGCAGTACTTC. This gives the protein CASSGTSGSHEQYF. The chain has TRBV9 and TRBJ2-7; TRBD2 agrees at 13 bases. Germline values: CDR1 SGDLS, CDR2 YYNGEE. The CDR3 runs to 14 residues. V shed 3 bases, J shed 5 bases, and the junction held 2 bases outside the gene matches. Using reference TRBV9 and TRBJ2-7 for the parts outside the CDR3, the full variable domain is DSGVTQTPKHLITATGQRVTLRCSPRSGDLSVYWYQQSLDQGLQFLIQYYNGEERAKGNILERFSAQQFPDLHSELNLSSLELGDSALYFCASSGTSGSHEQYFGPGTRLTVT.